This TCR beta chain emerged from a study of T cell changes during pregnancy in multiple sclerosis. TCRdb's table, derived via immunoSEQ multiplex PCR, lists solely in-frame clones and lacks some. The sample has some 45,000 clones; more than 85% are singletons. The source material was CD4+ T cells from peripheral blood mononuclear cells, sampled after pregnancy. The TCR sequence derives from a female donor in good health, enrolled as a control in a pregnancy study.

CDR3 residues: CASQPGGTSYSPLHF. DNA of the CDR3: TGCGCCAGCCAACCGGGAGGGACAAGCTATTCACCCCTCCACTTT. This chain connects TRBV5-1 to TRBJ1-6, with D tentatively TRBD1 (6 bases). CDR1 and CDR2 (germline): SGHRS, YFSETQ. V dropped 7 bases and J dropped 8 bases, with 19 bases sitting between them. The CDR3 sequence is 15 residues long.